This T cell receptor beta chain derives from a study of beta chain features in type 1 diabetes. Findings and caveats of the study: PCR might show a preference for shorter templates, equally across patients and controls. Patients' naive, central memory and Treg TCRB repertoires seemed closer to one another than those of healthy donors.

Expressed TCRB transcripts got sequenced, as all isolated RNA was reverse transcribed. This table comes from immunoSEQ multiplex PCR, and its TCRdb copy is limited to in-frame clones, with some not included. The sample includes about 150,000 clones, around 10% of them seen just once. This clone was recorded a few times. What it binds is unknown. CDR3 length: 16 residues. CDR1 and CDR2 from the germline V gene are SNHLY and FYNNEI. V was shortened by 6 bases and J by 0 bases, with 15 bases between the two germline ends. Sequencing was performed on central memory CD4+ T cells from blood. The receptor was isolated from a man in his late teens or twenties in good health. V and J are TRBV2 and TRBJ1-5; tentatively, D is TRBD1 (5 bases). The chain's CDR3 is CASRGPARDSNQPQHF. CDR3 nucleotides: TGTGCCAGCAGGGGGCCTGCCAGGGATAGCAATCAGCCCCAGCATTTT.